The next 27 T cell receptor beta chains were all read from a single sample in a study of human T cells and chemical hapten exposure (dated by TCRdb to the early 2020s). The library came from RACE. TCRdb names NextSeq 500 as the instrument used. TCRdb took the public reads, trimmed them with fastp at Q25, ran MiXCR for clone calling and kept in-frame beta chains. Rows are unified per CDR3 protein, each entry keeping the most common DNA and genes. This sample is represented by tens of thousands of distinct CDR3 sequences; about 11% of them were singletons. The ten largest clones take up roughly 3.6% of the sample. This specimen's time point label, interpreted: patch test 1, 2 weeks after DPC sensitization. The sample's treatment or condition label is to be understood as: therapeutic diphenylcyclopropenone sensitization with weekly scalp DPC. The sample in question was whole blood, obtained in connection with sensitization to the hapten diphenylcyclopropenone (DPC). Receptors were obtained from a woman aged 55-69 years with alopecia areata. Some clones in this sample may be carry-over from other donors' samples.

This clonotype appeared many times. The rearrangement links TRBV3-1 to TRBJ2-2; D gene ambiguous. The CDR3 is made up of 11 amino acids. Germline-derived CDR1 and CDR2 are LGHDT and YNNKEL (reference sequence). Trimming stripped 6 bases from V and 6 bases from J, with 5 bases between. CDR3 nucleotide sequence: TGTGCCAGCAGGGGTGCCGGGGAGCTGTTTTTT. This translates into CASRGAGELFF.

This chain links TRBV5-1 with TRBJ2-1; weak D call: TRBD2 (7 bases). The CDR3 is made up of 13 amino acids. The ends were cut back, 5 bases at V and 6 bases at J, with 12 bases in the middle. Looked up from germline, CDR1 is SGHRS and CDR2 is YFSETQ. Here the CDR3 reads CASRTGGGNEQFF. The CDR3 DNA sequence: TGCGCCAGCAGAACGGGGGGCGGCAATGAGCAGTTCTTC.

There are many counts of this clonotype. J is TRBJ2-5 and V is TRBV18; 7 positions agree with TRBD1. Trimming at V came to 4 bases and at J to 5 bases, leaving 4 bases not matched to a gene. Germline CDR1 KGHSH, CDR2 LQKENI. The CDR3 runs 13 residues. CDR3: CASSQDRVETQYF. The DNA of the CDR3 is TGTGCCAGCTCACAAGACAGGGTGGAGACCCAGTACTTC.

The chain carries TRBV30 and TRBJ1-6; D remains unclear. The V gene lost 2 bases and the J gene lost 9 bases, with 8 bases spanning the gap. The germline V gene encodes CDR1 GTSNPN and CDR2 SVGIG (reference sequence). CDR3 length: 12 amino acids. CDR3 loop: CAWSLGGSPLHF. As DNA, the CDR3 is TGTGCCTGGAGTTTAGGTGGTTCACCCCTCCACTTT.

V gene TRBV6-2 or TRBV6-3 combines with J gene TRBJ2-1, with D possibly being TRBD1 or TRBD2 (5 bases each). This CDR3 has 16 residues. In germline, CDR1 is MNHEY, CDR2 SVGEGT. The V gene lost 6 bases and the J gene lost 4 bases, with 19 bases spanning the gap. The CDR3 sequence is CASSKRGRVRYNEQFF. The CDR3 nucleotides are TGTGCCAGCAGCAAACGGGGACGAGTGCGGTACAATGAGCAGTTCTTC.

This clonotype was observed a few times. This chain joins TRBV7-9 and TRBJ2-1; D is unclear. Per germline, CDR1 SEHNR and CDR2 FQNEAQ (reference sequence). CDR3 length equals 13 residues. Trimming took 5 bases from V and 6 from J, leaving 11 bases between them. CDR3 in amino acids: CASSPKAINEQFF. For the CDR3, the DNA is TGTGCCAGCAGCCCCAAAGCCATCAATGAGCAGTTCTTC. Full variable domain (remainder filled in from reference TRBV7-9 and TRBJ2-1): DTGVSQNPRHKITKRGQNVTFRCDPISEHNRLYWYRQTLGQGPEFLTYFQNEAQLEKSRLLSDRFSAERPKGSFSTLEIQRTEQGDSAMYLCASSPKAINEQFFGPGTRLTVL.

The chain carries TRBV18 and TRBJ2-3; 8 positions match TRBD2. The CDR3 spans 14 residues. The V segment lost 3 bases and the J segment 6 bases; nucleotides outside the gene matches: 5. Germline V gene data show CDR1 as KGHSH and CDR2 as LQKENI. CDR3 loop: CASSPGLEYDTQYF. CDR3 DNA: TGTGCCAGCTCACCGGGACTAGAATACGATACGCAGTATTTT.

The sample holds a few counts of this clonotype. The chain carries TRBV18 and TRBJ2-3; TRBD2 aligns across 9 bases. Trimming at V came to 5 bases and at J to 6 bases, leaving 12 bases not matched to a gene. Per the germline V gene, CDR1 is KGHSH and CDR2 is LQKENI. The CDR3 spans 16 residues. The CDR3 sequence is CASSRLAEPRIDTQYF. In DNA, the CDR3 is TGTGCCAGCTCAAGACTAGCGGAACCCAGGATTGATACGCAGTATTTT.

This clonotype was observed many times. J is TRBJ2-3 and V is TRBV3-1; D remains unclear. This CDR3 has 15 amino acids. Trimming shortened V by 0 bases and J by 4 bases, and 11 bases separated the two germline ends. CDR1 LGHDT and CDR2 YNNKEL come from the germline V gene (reference sequence). The CDR3 reads CASSQDLSYPDTQYF. Written as DNA, the CDR3 is TGTGCCAGCAGCCAAGATCTCAGCTACCCAGATACGCAGTATTTT.

A few counts support this clonotype. This chain connects TRBV9 to TRBJ2-1; D is uncertain. The CDR3 totals 15 residues. In germline, CDR1 is SGDLS, CDR2 YYNGEE. The germline V and J ends were trimmed by 0 bases and 2 bases, with 9 bases remaining between them. This CDR3 reads CASSVVSRPYNEQFF. The CDR3 nucleotides are TGTGCCAGCAGCGTAGTTTCGCGACCCTACAATGAGCAGTTCTTC. Full variable domain (missing parts from reference TRBV9 and TRBJ2-1): DSGVTQTPKHLITATGQRVTLRCSPRSGDLSVYWYQQSLDQGLQFLIQYYNGEERAKGNILERFSAQQFPDLHSELNLSSLELGDSALYFCASSVVSRPYNEQFFGPGTRLTVL.

This clonotype was found many times. The chain is built from TRBV10-3 and TRBJ1-5, with D unresolved. V lost 2 bases and J 7 bases, leaving 12 bases between the germline ends. CDR1 is ENHRY and CDR2 is SYGVKD in the germline V gene. The CDR3 extends over 14 amino acids. CDR3 residues: CAISEARGGQPQHF. CDR3 nucleotide sequence: TGTGCCATCAGTGAGGCCCGGGGAGGGCAGCCCCAGCATTTT.

Comments on this clonotype: The junction shows a germline mismatch at one end, possibly a read error. This chain links TRBV28 with TRBJ1-1; D gene ambiguous. This CDR3 contains 12 residues. Per the germline V gene, CDR1 is MDHEN and CDR2 is SYDVKM. CDR3 amino acids: CASSPDGPEGFF. The CDR3 nucleotides read TGTGCCAGCAGCCCGGACGGACCCGAAGGTTTCTTT.

This clonotype has more than one count but fewer than ten. The CDR3: CASSHTSGGDTQYF. CDR3 in DNA: TGTGCCAGCAGCCACACTAGCGGGGGAGATACGCAGTATTTT. This chain links TRBV7-6 with TRBJ2-3; 11 bases are shared with TRBD2. The germline V gene encodes CDR1 SGHVS and CDR2 FNYEAQ. V was clipped by 5 bases and J by 5 bases; unmatched bases: 3. The CDR3 runs 14 residues.

This clonotype was found many times. V and J are TRBV7-8 and TRBJ2-1, with 12 bases aligning to TRBD2. V was clipped by 3 bases and J by 9 bases; unmatched bases: 6. This CDR3 is built from 15 residues. Germline V lookup: CDR1 SGHVS, CDR2 FQNEAQ. CDR3 loop: CASSFRTSGEGEQFF. The CDR3 DNA reads as TGTGCCAGCAGCTTTCGGACTAGCGGGGAGGGTGAGCAGTTCTTC.

The chain combines TRBV3-1 with TRBJ2-1; 13 positions agree with TRBD2. V shed 5 bases and J 2 bases; nucleotides not matched to a gene: 9. Looked up from germline, CDR1 is LGHDT and CDR2 is YNNKEL (reference sequence). CDR3 length: 18 amino acids. CDR3 amino acids: CASSESRTSGGPYNEQFF. The CDR3 DNA is TGTGCCAGCAGCGAGTCTCGGACTAGCGGGGGCCCCTACAATGAGCAGTTCTTC.

At least ten counts were recorded for this clonotype. This chain connects TRBV18 to TRBJ1-3; no definite D call. The length of the CDR3 is 19 residues. V was shortened by 1 base and J by 0 bases, with 19 bases between the two germline ends. Germline V gene data show CDR1 as KGHSH and CDR2 as LQKENI. DNA of the CDR3: TGTGCCAGCTCACCACTCAACAGTTCTCCCTTATACTCTGGAAACACCATATATTTT. Residues: CASSPLNSSPLYSGNTIYF.

This clonotype was detected many times. V and J are TRBV29-1 and TRBJ1-4; D may be TRBD1 (5 bases). The germline V gene encodes CDR1 SQVTM and CDR2 ANQGSEA. CDR3 size: 12 residues. V lost 8 bases to trimming and J lost 3 bases, with 10 bases between them. The CDR3 sequence: CSIRQPNEKLFF. The CDR3 region has the DNA TGCAGCATCCGACAGCCTAATGAAAAACTGTTTTTT. The whole variable domain, filled in from reference TRBV29-1 and TRBJ1-4, reads SAVISQKPSRDICQRGTSLTIQCQVDSQVTMMFWYRQQPGQSLTLIATANQGSEATYESGFVIDKFPISRPNLTFSTLTVSNMSPEDSSIYLCSIRQPNEKLFFGSGTQLSVL.

This chain joins TRBV6-5 and TRBJ2-7; the match to TRBD1 covers 7 bases. The CDR3 runs 14 residues. CDR1 is MNHEY, CDR2 SVGAGI, per germline. V gave up 0 bases and J gave up 2 bases; unmatched junction bases: 1. For the CDR3, the DNA is TGTGCCAGCAGTTACTCGGGACAGCCCTACGAGCAGTACTTC. It codes for CASSYSGQPYEQYF.

This clonotype was observed at least ten times. CDR3 nucleotide sequence: TGTGCCAGCAGCAATCCCACCCCCCTCTGTTCCCCCGGGACAGGGGGTCAGCCCCAGCATTTT. It specifies CASSNPTPLCSPGTGGQPQHF. The chain employs TRBV21-1 and TRBJ1-5; the table's D call, TRBD1, was not checked against the DNA. TRBV21-1 is noted as a pseudogene. This CDR3 contains 21 residues.

The rearrangement joins TRBV2 to TRBJ1-5; D is perhaps TRBD1 (5 bases). Looked up from germline, CDR1 is SNHLY and CDR2 is FYNNEI. V lost 6 bases, J lost 7 bases, and 22 bases lay in between. The CDR3 contains 16 residues. The chain's CDR3 is CASSQRGAPERQPQHF. Here the CDR3 DNA reads TGTGCCAGCAGCCAGCGAGGGGCTCCGGAGAGGCAGCCCCAGCATTTT.

This clonotype has more than one count but fewer than ten. The rearrangement uses TRBV7-2 and TRBJ2-5; D is uncertain. Trimming stripped 5 bases from V and 4 bases from J, with 11 bases between. Germline V CDR1 and CDR2: SGHTA, FQGNSA. CDR3 length equals 13 residues. Here the CDR3 reads CASSGNWRETQYF. The CDR3 nucleotides are TGTGCCAGCAGCGGAAACTGGAGAGAGACCCAGTACTTC. The full variable domain, in which reference TRBV7-2 and TRBJ2-5 provide the parts outside the CDR3, is GAGVSQSPSNKVTEKGKDVELRCDPISGHTALYWYRQSLGQGLEFLIYFQGNSAPDKSGLPSDRFSAERTGGSVSTLTIQRTQQEDSAVYLCASSGNWRETQYFGPGTRLLVL.

This clonotype was counted ten times or more. V is TRBV6-5 and J is TRBJ2-2, with 7 bases that match TRBD1. CDR3 length equals 13 residues. After removal of 7 bases from V and 6 bases from J, the junction contained 5 bases not matched to a gene. CDR1 and CDR2 from the germline V gene are MNHEY and SVGAGI. The CDR3: CASTRGGPGELFF. In DNA form, the CDR3 reads TGTGCCAGCACAAGAGGGGGCCCCGGGGAGCTGTTTTTT.

This clonotype came up many times. The chain combines TRBV20-1 with TRBJ1-1; D ambiguous. Germline V gene data show CDR1 as DFQATT and CDR2 as SNEGSKA (reference sequence). The V end lost 6 bases, the J end lost 6 bases, and 17 bases lay between the germline ends. CDR3 length: 13 amino acids. The CDR3 DNA sequence: TGCAGTGCCAGACCAAATGGCGGCGCTGAAGCTTTCTTT. Protein: CSARPNGGAEAFF.

This clonotype was seen a few times. The chain recombines TRBV6-2 or TRBV6-3 with TRBJ1-5, with D maybe TRBD1 (5 bases). The CDR3 runs 16 residues. The germline V gene has CDR1 MNHEY and CDR2 SVGEGT. V gave up 5 bases and J gave up 1 base, with 15 bases separating them. CDR3 DNA: TGTGCCAGCAGTCCCGGGGACGGAAGAAGCAATCAGCCCCAGCATTTT. Encoded protein: CASSPGDGRSNQPQHF.

This clonotype was seen only a few times. The gene calls are TRBV3-1 and TRBJ2-1; either TRBD1 or TRBD2 may fit D (5 bases each). Germline CDR1 reads LGHDT; CDR2 reads YNNKEL (reference sequence). Trimming removed 3 bases at V and 3 bases at J, with 9 bases between. The CDR3 runs 14 residues. Here the CDR3 DNA reads TGTGCCAGCAGCCAGGGGACGGACTACAATGAGCAGTTCTTC. It translates to CASSQGTDYNEQFF.

This clonotype was found a few times. The J gene is TRBJ2-7, the V gene TRBV24-1; D gene ambiguous. This CDR3 comprises 14 residues. V lost 5 bases and J 2 bases, leaving 12 bases between the germline ends. CDR1 KGHDR and CDR2 SFDVKD come from the germline V gene. The chain's CDR3 is CATSASVPPYEQYF. CDR3 nucleotides: TGTGCCACCAGTGCGTCGGTCCCTCCCTACGAGCAGTACTTC.

At least ten counts were recorded for this clonotype. The rearrangement links TRBV7-8 to TRBJ1-5; possible D gene TRBD1, 6 bases. V lost 5 bases and J lost 6, with 20 bases in between. CDR3 size: 16 residues. Per the germline V gene, CDR1 is SGHVS and CDR2 is FQNEAQ. This CDR3 reads CASSLFDRPLIQPQHF. CDR3 DNA: TGTGCCAGCAGCCTCTTCGACAGGCCATTAATTCAGCCCCAGCATTTT.